The entry below gives a single TCR beta chain sequence along with its context. This sample stems from a study of blood T cell repertoires in COVID-19. Looking at the study overall: Samples came from the United States, Italy and Spain, spanning acute and convalescent COVID-19. The cDNA or gDNA used as material had been derived from T cells, B-cell-depleted T cells, or PBMCs.

In the source study's methods: How many nucleated cells were present was estimated from reference gene primer amplification. Assay: immunoSEQ multiplex PCR; the TCRdb copy retains only in-frame clones and omits some. V and J calls and clone size come straight from that table; D and trimming were deduced from the DNA. The repertoire holds roughly 280,000 clones, around 90% seen once, with 2.2% in the top ten. The CDR3 runs 15 residues. CDR1 and CDR2 (germline): KGHDR, SFDVKD. J was trimmed by 12 bases and V by 3 bases; bases with no gene match: 11. The J gene is TRBJ2-1, the V gene TRBV24-1, with 9 positions matching TRBD1. Specimen: peripheral blood. The clonotype was recovered from a man aged 50 to 60 with acute or convalescent COVID-19. The CDR3 loop reads CATSDPGQGSGLQFF. The DNA of the CDR3 is TGTGCCACCAGTGATCCAGGACAGGGGTCGGGCTTGCAGTTCTTC.